Following are 32 T cell receptor beta chains from one sample sequenced in a study of control samples from healthy donors and cancer patients. Assay: immunoSEQ multiplex PCR; the TCRdb copy retains only in-frame clones and omits some. The repertoire holds some 150,000 clones, with approximately 96% as singletons. Sequences were obtained from blood. The receptors shown here come from a middle-aged man in good health.

The chain links TRBV7-9 to TRBJ2-5; D is unclear. V was pared by 1 base and J by 4 bases, with 10 bases between. The germline gives CDR1 SEHNR, CDR2 FQNEAQ (reference sequence). The CDR3 extends over 14 amino acids. CDR3 protein: CASSLGGGGETQYF. CDR3 nucleotides: TGTGCCAGCAGCTTAGGGGGTGGTGGAGAGACCCAGTACTTC.

The chain couples TRBV30 to TRBJ1-3; possibly TRBD1 for D (5 bases). Germline V gene lookup returns CDR1 GTSNPN and CDR2 SVGIG (reference sequence). The length of the CDR3 is 15 residues. V was pared by 4 bases and J by 0 bases, with 13 bases between. CDR3 protein: CAWTSRGYSGNTIYF. The CDR3 region has the DNA TGTGCCTGGACCTCAAGGGGATACTCTGGAAACACCATATATTTT.

In DNA, the CDR3 is TGCGCCAGCAGCGTGGGACAGGGAGGAAACACCATATATTTT. Encoded protein: CASSVGQGGNTIYF. This chain connects TRBV5-1 to TRBJ1-3; 9 bases are a match to TRBD1. CDR1 is SGHRS and CDR2 is YFSETQ in the germline V gene. The CDR3 sequence is 14 residues long. After removal of 4 bases from V and 4 bases from J, the junction contained 3 bases not matched to a gene.

This clone was seen just once. At one of its ends the junction is not consistent with the germline gene, which may arise from a read error. Other DNA sequences of this sample code for an identical CDR3. The chain is built from TRBV27 and TRBJ1-1; 7 bases line up with TRBD1. The CDR3 is 15 residues long. Per germline, CDR1 MNHEY and CDR2 SMNVEV (reference sequence). CDR3 coding DNA: TGTGCCAGCAGTTTGTCGACAGGGCTGAATACTGAAGCTTTCTTT. Translation: CASSLSTGLNTEAFF.

This clone occurred once. The genes are TRBV6-5 and TRBJ2-7; perhaps TRBD1 as D (5 bases). The CDR3 contains 13 residues. V was cut by 2 bases and J by 5 bases, with 10 bases left in between. Germline loops: CDR1 MNHEY, CDR2 SVGAGI. CDR3 sequence (DNA): TGTGCCAGCAGTTACGTAAGGGGTGACGAGCAGTACTTC. Its translation: CASSYVRGDEQYF.

The chain carries TRBV12-3 or TRBV12-4 and TRBJ2-7, with D unresolved. The CDR3 runs 12 residues. The ends were cut back, 6 bases at V and 3 bases at J, with 9 bases in the middle. Written as DNA, the CDR3 is TGTGCCAGCAGCCTAAACAACTACGAGCAGTACTTC. Protein sequence: CASSLNNYEQYF.

The chain uses TRBV10-3 and TRBJ2-1; possible D gene TRBD2, 7 bases. The CDR3 spans 15 residues. The V end was cut by 0 bases, the J end by 8 bases, with 14 bases between. CDR1 ENHRY and CDR2 SYGVKD come from the germline V gene. The CDR3 coding sequence is TGTGCCATCAGTGAGTCAATTTCGGGGGGCGATGAGCAGTTCTTC. This gives the protein CAISESISGGDEQFF.

The chain uses TRBV11-2 and TRBJ1-3; no firm D call. Trimming took off 5 bases at V and 0 bases at J, with 5 bases between the two ends. This CDR3 is 13 amino acids long. Looked up from germline, CDR1 is SGHAT and CDR2 is FQNNGV. The CDR3 DNA follows: TGTGCCAGCAGCGTTAGCTCTGGAAACACCATATATTTT. This encodes CASSVSSGNTIYF.

The rearrangement uses TRBV4-3 and TRBJ1-2; 7 bases map to TRBD1. The germline V gene has CDR1 LGHNA and CDR2 YSLEER. V shed 0 bases, J shed 6 bases, and the junction held 16 bases outside the gene matches. The CDR3 has 18 amino acids. The CDR3 here is CASSQDQIRTGETNGYTF. The CDR3 DNA follows: TGCGCCAGCAGCCAAGATCAGATAAGAACAGGGGAGACTAATGGCTACACCTTC.

The rearrangement joins TRBV5-1 to TRBJ1-1; D is perhaps TRBD1 (6 bases). CDR3 size: 14 residues. With 3 bases removed from V and 3 bases from J, the gap between germline ends came to 12 bases. Germline V lookup: CDR1 SGHRS, CDR2 YFSETQ. CDR3 sequence reads: CASSSQGQYTEAFF. The CDR3 DNA follows: TGCGCCAGCAGCTCACAGGGCCAATACACTGAAGCTTTCTTT.

This clone appeared once. This sequence joins TRBV10-3 and TRBJ2-1, with 9 nucleotides matching TRBD1. V dropped 8 bases and J dropped 7; count of bases not matched to a gene: 3. This CDR3 is 12 amino acids long. Germline CDR1 reads ENHRY; CDR2 reads SYGVKD. The CDR3 nucleotides are TGTGCCATCGGGACAGGGAATAATGAGCAGTTCTTC. Residues: CAIGTGNNEQFF.

This chain joins TRBV2 and TRBJ2-3; TRBD2 aligns across 8 bases. V trimming: 6 bases; J trimming: 2 bases; junction bases outside the gene matches: 4. Per the germline V gene, CDR1 is SNHLY and CDR2 is FYNNEI. The CDR3 has 14 amino acids. The CDR3 bases are TGTGCCAGCAGAGTCGGGGGGGCCACAGATACGCAGTATTTT. Its protein is CASRVGGATDTQYF.

The CDR3 region has the DNA TGTGCCTGGAGTGTTGGTGCCCCCACCATATATTTT. Translation: CAWSVGAPTIYF. The chain links TRBV30 to TRBJ1-3; D is undetermined. Between the trimmed V and J ends, which lost 0 bases and 9 bases, there was a span of 9 bases. The CDR3 is made up of 12 amino acids. Per the germline V gene, CDR1 is GTSNPN and CDR2 is SVGIG (reference sequence).

V usage is TRBV7-9 and J usage is TRBJ2-1, with a possible D match to TRBD1 (5 bases). V was pared by 3 bases and J by 5 bases, with 23 bases between. The CDR3 has 18 residues. Germline lookup yields CDR1 SEHNR and CDR2 FQNEAQ (reference sequence). CDR3 coding DNA: TGTGCCAGCAGCTTTTTAAGACAGCCGCCGACTTTTAACAATGAGCAGTTCTTC. It is translated as CASSFLRQPPTFNNEQFF. The full variable domain, completed using reference TRBV7-9 and TRBJ2-1, is DTGVSQNPRHKITKRGQNVTFRCDPISEHNRLYWYRQTLGQGPEFLTYFQNEAQLEKSRLLSDRFSAERPKGSFSTLEIQRTEQGDSAMYLCASSFLRQPPTFNNEQFFGPGTRLTVL.

The chain employs TRBV5-6 and TRBJ2-1; D is possibly TRBD2 (6 bases). Germline V gives CDR1 SGHDT, CDR2 YYEEEE. The CDR3 loop spans 18 amino acids. V lost 0 bases and J lost 6, with 22 bases in between. CDR3 sequence: CASSLVWGEPQKINEQFF. CDR3 nucleotides: TGTGCCAGCAGCTTGGTGTGGGGGGAACCCCAGAAGATCAATGAGCAGTTCTTC.

Remarks on this clone: At the DNA level, this CDR3 is encoded by other sequences in the same sample as well. The J gene is TRBJ1-6, the V gene TRBV11-2; D remains unclear. V was shortened by 5 bases and J by 8 bases, with 13 bases between the two germline ends. Germline-derived CDR1 and CDR2 are SGHAT and FQNNGV. This CDR3 spans 14 amino acids. CDR3 loop: CASSPAVRDSPLHF. CDR3 coding DNA: TGTGCCAGCAGCCCCGCAGTAAGGGATTCACCCCTCCACTTT.

The V and J genes are TRBV9 and TRBJ1-2; weak D call: TRBD1 (5 bases). Germline V gene data show CDR1 as SGDLS and CDR2 as YYNGEE. With 0 bases removed from V and 6 bases from J, the gap between germline ends came to 18 bases. The CDR3 totals 16 residues. The DNA of the CDR3 is TGTGCCAGCAGCGTAGCTTGGGGGGATGATGTCCATGGCTACACCTTC. As protein: CASSVAWGDDVHGYTF.

This clone was counted a single time. V gene TRBV9 combines with J gene TRBJ1-1; D remains unclear. The CDR3 sequence is 14 residues long. Per the germline V gene, CDR1 is SGDLS and CDR2 is YYNGEE. With 3 bases removed from V and 0 bases from J, the gap between germline ends came to 9 bases. CDR3 nucleotide sequence: TGTGCCAGCAGCGAACAAGTTATGAACACTGAAGCTTTCTTT. Translated: CASSEQVMNTEAFF.

The chain uses TRBV5-1 and TRBJ1-1; D might be TRBD1 (5 bases). Trimming removed 1 base from V and 1 base from J, with 8 bases in between. CDR3 length: 14 residues. Germline V gene lookup returns CDR1 SGHRS and CDR2 YFSETQ. DNA for the CDR3: TGCGCCAGCAGCTTGACCGGACAGAACACTGAAGCTTTCTTT. This sequence encodes CASSLTGQNTEAFF.

This clone came up a few times. This chain links TRBV21-1 with TRBJ2-2; the table calls TRBD2, which could not be checked here. TRBV21-1 is a pseudogene segment. The CDR3 spans 20 residues. In DNA, the CDR3 is TGTGCCAGCAGCAAGGGGGCAGGGACATCAGACCGCGGGGGCACCGGGGAGCTGTTTTTT. Protein: CASSKGAGTSDRGGTGELFF.

V and J are TRBV19 and TRBJ1-1, with unresolved D. Germline CDR1 and CDR2: LNHDA and SQIVND (reference sequence). The CDR3 extends over 15 amino acids. Trimming left V 1 base short and J 0 bases short, with 9 bases between. CDR3 bases: TGTGCCAGTAGTATAGCCAAGGACCTGAACACTGAAGCTTTCTTT. Protein product: CASSIAKDLNTEAFF. The entire variable domain, with the rest obtained from reference TRBV19 and TRBJ1-1, is as follows: DGGITQSPKYLFRKEGQNVTLSCEQNLNHDAMYWYRQDPGQGLRLIYYSQIVNDFQKGDIAEGYSVSREKKESFPLTVTSAQKNPTAFYLCASSIAKDLNTEAFFGQGTRLTVV.

The chain combines TRBV18 with TRBJ1-1; D uncertain. Germline CDR1 KGHSH, CDR2 LQKENI. This CDR3 has 13 amino acids. Trimming took 6 bases from V and 1 from J, leaving 9 bases between them. The CDR3 bases are TGTGCCAGCTCCCGCGACCAGAACACTGAAGCTTTCTTT. Encoded protein: CASSRDQNTEAFF.

This rearrangement joins TRBV19 to TRBJ1-1, with D perhaps matching TRBD1 (6 bases). This CDR3 has 13 residues. Germline V gene sequence: CDR1 LNHDA, CDR2 SQIVND (reference sequence). V was pared by 5 bases and J by 11 bases, with 18 bases between. CDR3 protein: CASSPAGGLDAFF. CDR3 sequence (DNA): TGTGCCAGTAGTCCCGCGGGGGGCCTGGACGCTTTCTTT.

This rearrangement joins TRBV9 to TRBJ2-3; D not resolved. The germline CDR1 and CDR2 sequences are SGDLS and YYNGEE. The ends were cut back, 0 bases at V and 4 bases at J, with 6 bases in the middle. The CDR3 is 13 residues long. The CDR3 DNA sequence: TGTGCCAGCAGCGTAGTTTCTTCAGATACGCAGTATTTT. This sequence encodes CASSVVSSDTQYF. Full variable domain (outside the CDR3, taken from reference TRBV9 and TRBJ2-3): DSGVTQTPKHLITATGQRVTLRCSPRSGDLSVYWYQQSLDQGLQFLIQYYNGEERAKGNILERFSAQQFPDLHSELNLSSLELGDSALYFCASSVVSSDTQYFGPGTRLTVL.

This clone was detected once. The genes are TRBV6-5 and TRBJ2-2, with D perhaps matching TRBD1 (5 bases). The CDR3 has 14 amino acids. The germline gives CDR1 MNHEY, CDR2 SVGAGI. The V end was cut by 4 bases, the J end by 5 bases, with 11 bases between. CDR3: CASSLMGRTGELFF. DNA of the CDR3: TGTGCCAGCAGTTTAATGGGGCGGACCGGGGAGCTGTTTTTT.

The chain recombines TRBV27 with TRBJ2-1; D gene uncertain. Germline CDR1 MNHEY, CDR2 SMNVEV (reference sequence). The CDR3 covers 15 residues. V lost 4 bases and J lost 0, with 10 bases in between. The chain's CDR3 is CASSSPLSSYNEQFF. The CDR3 DNA follows: TGTGCCAGCAGTTCCCCGCTAAGCTCCTACAATGAGCAGTTCTTC.

CDR3 amino acids: CASSLGEAATYEQYF. Here the CDR3 DNA reads TGTGCCAGCAGCTTAGGAGAGGCGGCCACCTACGAGCAGTACTTC. The genes are TRBV7-6 and TRBJ2-7, with D hard to call. From germline, CDR1 is SGHVS and CDR2 FNYEAQ. V was cut by 1 base and J by 2 bases, with 12 bases left in between. The CDR3 is 15 amino acids.

This clone was seen a single time. The rearrangement uses TRBV7-9 and TRBJ2-1; D tentatively fits TRBD1 or TRBD2 (5 bases each). Germline CDR1 is SEHNR and CDR2 is FQNEAQ (reference sequence). This CDR3 region has 13 residues. Trimming removed 6 bases at V and 9 bases at J, with 15 bases between. The CDR3 DNA sequence: TGTGCCAGCAGTTCGAGGGGAGTCGGTGAGCAGTTCTTC. Its protein product is CASSSRGVGEQFF.

J is TRBJ2-1 and V is TRBV6-6; the match to TRBD2 covers 11 bases. V lost 4 bases and J lost 8; bases outside the gene matches: 10. Germline V lookup: CDR1 MNHNY, CDR2 SVGAGI (reference sequence). This CDR3 region has 16 residues. DNA of the CDR3: TGTGCCAGCAGTTTAGGGCTAGCGGGGGGCAGGGATGAGCAGTTCTTC. It translates to CASSLGLAGGRDEQFF.

In its sample, this clone was seen once. V and J are TRBV2 and TRBJ2-3; 10 bases line up with TRBD2. The germline V gene encodes CDR1 SNHLY and CDR2 FYNNEI. The CDR3 covers 15 residues. V lost 7 bases, J lost 4 bases, and 8 bases stayed unmatched. This CDR3 reads CASTGAGGLADTQYF. The CDR3, as DNA: TGTGCCAGCACGGGAGCGGGGGGGCTCGCAGATACGCAGTATTTT.

This chain joins TRBV25-1 and TRBJ2-1; perhaps D is TRBD1 or TRBD2 (6 bases each). Per the germline V gene, CDR1 is MGHDK and CDR2 is SYGVNS. Trimming took off 6 bases at V and 10 bases at J, with 22 bases between the two ends. The CDR3 is 15 amino acids. Here the CDR3 reads CASSLRGTEAREQFF. CDR3 DNA: TGTGCCAGCAGCCTGAGGGGGACTGAGGCAAGGGAGCAGTTCTTC. Complete variable domain (other parts from reference TRBV25-1 and TRBJ2-1): EADIYQTPRYLVIGTGKKITLECSQTMGHDKMYWYQQDPGMELHLIHYSYGVNSTEKGDLSSESTVSRIRTEHFPLTLESARPSHTSQYLCASSLRGTEAREQFFGPGTRLTVL.

This rearrangement joins TRBV7-2 to TRBJ2-3, with 8 bases that match TRBD2. CDR1 SGHTA and CDR2 FQGNSA come from the germline V gene. Trimming removed 1 base from V and 0 bases from J; junction bases left unmatched: 6. This CDR3 is built from 17 residues. CDR3 protein: CASSLGSGGHSTDTQYF. CDR3 nucleotides: TGTGCCAGCAGCTTAGGATCGGGGGGGCATAGCACAGATACGCAGTATTTT.